Shown below are 14 T cell receptor beta chains from a single sample sequenced in a study of patients and donors after allogeneic stem cell transplantation (TCRdb year 2020). Library method: RT-PCR. Data came from a NextSeq 550. TCRdb redid the processing of the public reads, applying fastp at Q25 and MiXCR, and retained in-frame beta chains. Rows are unified per CDR3 protein, each entry keeping the most common DNA and genes. For this sample there are some 92,000 distinct CDR3 sequences; around 48% appear just once. Jointly, the top ten make up 50% to 75% of the sample. The source material was blood, either unsorted or a sorted T cell fraction (not recorded which). The receptors here all came from a human donor who was either an allogeneic HSCT recipient or a stem cell or donor lymphocyte infusion donor (not recorded which). It is not recorded whose cells these are; they may come from a transplant donor.

The chain recombines TRBV12-3 or TRBV12-4 with TRBJ1-6; 7 nucleotides agree with TRBD1. The CDR3 sequence is 16 residues long. J was trimmed by 9 bases and V by 5 bases; bases with no gene match: 13. For the CDR3, the DNA is TGTGCCAGCAGTCCGCTCGGTGGGACAGCGAGTTCACCCCTCCACTTT. It is translated as CASSPLGGTASSPLHF.

The chain carries TRBV10-3 and TRBJ2-7; 9 bases match TRBD1. Germline V CDR1 and CDR2: ENHRY, SYGVKD. The CDR3 has 13 residues. With 8 bases clipped from V and 6 bases from J, the junction kept 8 bases outside the gene matches. The DNA for the CDR3 is TGTGCCATCGGCGGGACAGGGATTATCGAGCAGTACTTC. Translated: CAIGGTGIIEQYF.

The chain joins TRBV7-2 to TRBJ1-1; the D is unclear. V lost 10 bases, J lost 3 bases, and 18 bases lay in between. The CDR3 spans 14 residues. Per the germline V gene, CDR1 is SGHTA and CDR2 is FQGNSA. Written as DNA, the CDR3 is TGTGCCACCTACCGTTCAATTATTGACACTGAAGCTTTCTTT. Translated, it gives CATYRSIIDTEAFF.

This sequence joins TRBV6-2 or TRBV6-3 and TRBJ2-1; 10 bases match TRBD2. The V and J ends lost 5 bases and 4 bases, in that order; junction bases with no gene match: 11. From germline, CDR1 is MNHEY and CDR2 SVGEGT. This CDR3 has 17 amino acids. CDR3 nucleotide sequence: TGTGCCAGCAGTAAAAGCCAGCGGGAGGGCTTATACAATGAGCAGTTCTTC. It codes for CASSKSQREGLYNEQFF.

The rearrangement joins TRBV20-1 to TRBJ2-7; D tentatively reads TRBD1 or TRBD2 (5 bases each). Germline loops: CDR1 DFQATT, CDR2 SNEGSKA (reference sequence). The V gene lost 5 bases and the J gene lost 0 bases, with 17 bases spanning the gap. CDR3 length equals 15 residues. CDR3 sequence reads: CSAGLRDAISYEQYF. In DNA, the CDR3 is TGCAGTGCTGGCCTCAGGGACGCTATCTCCTACGAGCAGTACTTC.

The chain employs TRBV10-3 and TRBJ1-2; TRBD1 matches at 7 bases. This CDR3 comprises 14 residues. Trimming cost V 6 bases and J 4 bases; bases outside gene matches: 8. Per germline, CDR1 ENHRY and CDR2 SYGVKD. Written as DNA, the CDR3 is TGTGCCATCAGCGATGGACAGGCAGCCTATGGCTACACCTTC. It codes for CAISDGQAAYGYTF.

V is TRBV2 and J is TRBJ1-2; maybe TRBD1 (6 bases). CDR1 is SNHLY, CDR2 FYNNEI, per germline. CDR3 length: 15 residues. V was pared by 6 bases and J by 5 bases, with 19 bases between. The CDR3 reads CASRETGTPIYGYTF. The CDR3 nucleotides read TGTGCCAGCAGGGAGACCGGGACACCCATATATGGCTACACCTTC.

The rearrangement uses TRBV4-3 and TRBJ1-2; 7 bases align to TRBD1. The CDR3 contains 16 residues. The germline gives CDR1 LGHNA, CDR2 YSLEER. J lost 4 bases, V lost 0 bases, and 8 bases had no gene match. The CDR3 nucleotides read TGCGCCAGCAGCCAAGAGCCTCTGACAGGGCCCTATGGCTACACCTTC. It specifies CASSQEPLTGPYGYTF.

This chain connects TRBV28 to TRBJ1-5; 9 positions match TRBD1. CDR3 size: 15 residues. V gave up 8 bases and J gave up 0 bases; unmatched junction bases: 5. Germline V gene lookup returns CDR1 MDHEN and CDR2 SYDVKM. CDR3 region: CASGDRAYSNQPQHF. The CDR3, as DNA: TGTGCCAGCGGGGACAGGGCTTATAGCAATCAGCCCCAGCATTTT.

The chain has TRBV12-3 or TRBV12-4 and TRBJ1-4; D might be TRBD1 (6 bases). V dropped 7 bases and J dropped 7 bases, with 13 bases sitting between them. This CDR3 has 13 amino acids. CDR3 bases: TGTGCCAGCATCTCAGACAGGAGTGAAAAACTGTTTTTT. This gives the protein CASISDRSEKLFF.

This clonotype occurred many times. The rearrangement joins TRBV10-1 to TRBJ2-1; either TRBD1 or TRBD2 may supply D (5 bases each). This CDR3 is 16 amino acids long. The germline gives CDR1 WNHNN, CDR2 SYGVQD (reference sequence). Trimming stripped 0 bases from V and 3 bases from J, with 12 bases between. The CDR3 sequence is CASSESLRDLYNEQFF. CDR3 in DNA: TGCGCCAGCAGTGAGTCTTTACGGGACCTCTACAATGAGCAGTTCTTC.

This clonotype has a single count. The chain couples TRBV7-6 to TRBJ1-5; D not certain. Germline assignment: CDR1 SGHVS and CDR2 FNYEAQ. The CDR3 length is 17 residues. Trimming cost V 0 bases and J 0 bases, with 12 bases left between them. The chain's CDR3 is CASSLAGEENSNQPQHF. DNA of the CDR3: TGTGCCAGCAGCTTAGCGGGTGAGGAGAATAGCAATCAGCCCCAGCATTTT.

The sample holds a few counts of this clonotype. The V gene is TRBV12-3 or TRBV12-4, the J gene TRBJ1-1, with unresolved D. V lost 5 bases and J 10 bases, leaving 14 bases between the germline ends. This CDR3 region has 12 residues. The CDR3 sequence: CASSPTQSGAFF. As DNA, the CDR3 is TGTGCCAGCAGTCCTACGCAGAGTGGAGCTTTCTTT.

The CDR3 protein is CASSLGGRIGTIYF. The CDR3 DNA sequence: TGTGCCAGCAGCTTAGGAGGACGTATAGGCACCATATATTTT. The chain employs TRBV11-2 and TRBJ1-3; D is uncertain. Trimming took 1 base from V and 9 from J, leaving 13 bases between them. Germline CDR1 and CDR2: SGHAT and FQNNGV. The length of the CDR3 is 14 residues.